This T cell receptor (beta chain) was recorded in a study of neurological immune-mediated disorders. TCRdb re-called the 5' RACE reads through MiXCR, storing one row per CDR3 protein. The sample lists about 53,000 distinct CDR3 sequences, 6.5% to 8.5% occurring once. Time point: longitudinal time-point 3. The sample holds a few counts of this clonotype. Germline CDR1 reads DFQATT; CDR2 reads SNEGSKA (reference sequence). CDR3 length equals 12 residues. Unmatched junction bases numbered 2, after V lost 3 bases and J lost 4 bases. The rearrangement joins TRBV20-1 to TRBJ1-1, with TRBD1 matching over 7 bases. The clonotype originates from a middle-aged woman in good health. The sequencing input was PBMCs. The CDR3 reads CSASRGGTEAFF. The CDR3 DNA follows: TGCAGTGCTAGCAGGGGGGGCACTGAAGCTTTCTTT.